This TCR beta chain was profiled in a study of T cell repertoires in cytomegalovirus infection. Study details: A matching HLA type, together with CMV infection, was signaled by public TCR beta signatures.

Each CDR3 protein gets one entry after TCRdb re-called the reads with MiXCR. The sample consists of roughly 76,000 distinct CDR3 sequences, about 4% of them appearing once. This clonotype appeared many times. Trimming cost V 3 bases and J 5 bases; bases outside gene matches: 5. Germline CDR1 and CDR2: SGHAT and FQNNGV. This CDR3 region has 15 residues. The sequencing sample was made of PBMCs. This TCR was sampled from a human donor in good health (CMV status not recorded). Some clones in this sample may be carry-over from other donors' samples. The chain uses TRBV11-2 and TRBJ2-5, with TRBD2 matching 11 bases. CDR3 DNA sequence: TGTGCCAGCAGCTTGGGACTAGCGGAATCGGAGACCCAGTACTTC. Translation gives CASSLGLAESETQYF.